The T cell receptor (beta chain) described here comes from a study of human T cells and chemical hapten exposure. Across the study: Upper-back patches of 0.01% DPC were read at 6 days. TCR yield per sample varied, mainly due to pooled library volumes. Points from the study as a whole: Among expanded TCRs, significantly more large CDR3 similarity clusters formed than among controls.

Germline V gene data show CDR1 as MDHEN and CDR2 as SYDVKM. V was clipped by 3 bases and J by 0 bases, with 6 bases between them. The CDR3 sequence is 14 residues long. MiXCR was run by TCRdb on the RACE reads, yielding one entry per CDR3 protein. The sample shows roughly 97,000 distinct CDR3 sequences, around a quarter of them seen only once. Time point given: patch test 3, about 24 weeks after DPC sensitization. The treatment was: therapeutic diphenylcyclopropenone sensitization with weekly scalp DPC. As for this clonotype: The antigen is undetermined.

The input for sequencing was whole blood, taken in connection with sensitization to the hapten diphenylcyclopropenone (DPC). The sequence derives from a man in his forties with alopecia areata. Some clones in this sample may be carry-over from other donors' samples. This sequence joins TRBV28 and TRBJ2-4; D remains unclear. CDR3 loop: CASSFDGAKNIQYF. In DNA, the CDR3 is TGTGCCAGCAGTTTCGACGGAGCCAAAAACATTCAGTACTTC.